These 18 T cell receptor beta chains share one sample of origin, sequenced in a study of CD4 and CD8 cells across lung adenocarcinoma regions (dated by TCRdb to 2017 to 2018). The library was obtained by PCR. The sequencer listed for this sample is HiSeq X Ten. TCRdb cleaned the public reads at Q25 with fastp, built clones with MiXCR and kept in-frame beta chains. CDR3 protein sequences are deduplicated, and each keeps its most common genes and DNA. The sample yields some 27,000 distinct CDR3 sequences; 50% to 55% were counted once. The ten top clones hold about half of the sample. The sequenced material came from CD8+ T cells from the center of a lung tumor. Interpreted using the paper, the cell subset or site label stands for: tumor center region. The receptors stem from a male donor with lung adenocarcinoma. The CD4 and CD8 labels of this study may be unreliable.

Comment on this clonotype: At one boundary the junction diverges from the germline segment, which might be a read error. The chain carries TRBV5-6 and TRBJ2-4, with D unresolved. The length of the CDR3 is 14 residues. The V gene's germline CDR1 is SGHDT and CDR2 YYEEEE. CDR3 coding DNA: TGTGCGGGCAGCTTTGGCAGCGACCAAAACATCCAGTACTTC. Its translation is CAGSFGSDQNIQYF.

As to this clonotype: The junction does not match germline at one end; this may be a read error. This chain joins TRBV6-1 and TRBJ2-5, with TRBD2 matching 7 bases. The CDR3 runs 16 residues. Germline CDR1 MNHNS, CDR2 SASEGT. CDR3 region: CASREAGGGDGDTQYF. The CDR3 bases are TGTGCCAGCAGGGAAGCCGGGGGAGGGGACGGGGATACGCAGTACTTT.

The CDR3 here is CASNTGAGGGNIQYF. The CDR3 coding sequence is TGTGCCAGCAACACCGGGGCAGGGGGGGGAAATATTCAGTACTTC. The gene calls are TRBV6-1 and TRBJ2-4; D assignment may be TRBD1 or TRBD2 (7 bases each). Germline V gives CDR1 MNHNS, CDR2 SASEGT. V dropped 7 bases and J dropped 10 bases, with 23 bases sitting between them. The CDR3 is 15 amino acids.

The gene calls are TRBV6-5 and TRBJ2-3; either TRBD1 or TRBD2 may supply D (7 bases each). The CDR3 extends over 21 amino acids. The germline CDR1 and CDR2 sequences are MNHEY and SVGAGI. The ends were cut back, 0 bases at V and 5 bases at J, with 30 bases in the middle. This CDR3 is CASSYSPLSGSRRGGRDTQYF. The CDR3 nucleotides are TGTGCCAGCAGTTACTCCCCCCTTAGCGGGTCCCGTCGAGGGGGCAGAGATACGCAGTATTTT.

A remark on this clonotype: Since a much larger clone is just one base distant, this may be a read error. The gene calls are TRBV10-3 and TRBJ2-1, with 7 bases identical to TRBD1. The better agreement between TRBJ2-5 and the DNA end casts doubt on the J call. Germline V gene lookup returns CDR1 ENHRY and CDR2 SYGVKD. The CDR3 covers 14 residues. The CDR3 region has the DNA TGTGTCATCAGCCGTACGACAGGGAAAGAGACCCAGTACTTC. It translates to CVISRTTGKETQYF.

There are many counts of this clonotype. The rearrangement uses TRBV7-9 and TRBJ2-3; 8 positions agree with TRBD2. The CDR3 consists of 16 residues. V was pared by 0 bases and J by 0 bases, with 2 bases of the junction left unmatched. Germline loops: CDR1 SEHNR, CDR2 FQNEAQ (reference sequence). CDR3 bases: TGTGCCAGCAGCTTAGCGGCTAGCGGGAGCACAGATACGCAGTATTTT. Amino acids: CASSLAASGSTDTQYF. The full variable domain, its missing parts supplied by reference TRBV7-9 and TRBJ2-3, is DTGVSQNPRHKITKRGQNVTFRCDPISEHNRLYWYRQTLGQGPEFLTYFQNEAQLEKSRLLSDRFSAERPKGSFSTLEIQRTEQGDSAMYLCASSLAASGSTDTQYFGPGTRLTVL.

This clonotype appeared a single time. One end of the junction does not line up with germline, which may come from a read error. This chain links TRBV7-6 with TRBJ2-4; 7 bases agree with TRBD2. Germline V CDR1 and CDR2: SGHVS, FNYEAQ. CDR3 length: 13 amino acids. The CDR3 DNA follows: TGTGCCAGCAGCCCGGGAGGCAAAAATACGCAGTACTTT. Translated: CASSPGGKNTQYF.

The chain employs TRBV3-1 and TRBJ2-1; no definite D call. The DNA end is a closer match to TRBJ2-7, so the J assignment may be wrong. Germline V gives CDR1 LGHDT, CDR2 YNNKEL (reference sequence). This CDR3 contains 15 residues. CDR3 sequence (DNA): TGTGCCAGCAGCATAATGACGGGTTTCTCCTACGAGCAGTACTTC. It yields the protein CASSIMTGFSYEQYF.

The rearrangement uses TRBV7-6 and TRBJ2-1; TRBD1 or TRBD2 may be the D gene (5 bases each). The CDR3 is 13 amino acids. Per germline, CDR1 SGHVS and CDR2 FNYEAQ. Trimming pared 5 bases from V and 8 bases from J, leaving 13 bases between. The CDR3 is CASSHLVGDEQFF. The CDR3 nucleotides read TGTGCCAGCAGCCACCTAGTGGGGGATGAGCAGTTCTTC. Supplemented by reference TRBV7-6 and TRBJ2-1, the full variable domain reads GAGVSQSPRYKVTKRGQDVALRCDPISGHVSLYWYRQALGQGPEFLTYFNYEAQQDKSGLPNDRFSAERPEGSISTLTIQRTEQRDSAMYRCASSHLVGDEQFFGPGTRLTVL.

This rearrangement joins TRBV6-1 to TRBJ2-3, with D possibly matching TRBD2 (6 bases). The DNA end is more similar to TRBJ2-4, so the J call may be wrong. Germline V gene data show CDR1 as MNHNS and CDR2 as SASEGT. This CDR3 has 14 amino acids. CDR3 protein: CASLGRGATDIQYF. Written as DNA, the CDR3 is TGTGCCAGCTTGGGGCGGGGAGCCACAGATATTCAGTACTTC.

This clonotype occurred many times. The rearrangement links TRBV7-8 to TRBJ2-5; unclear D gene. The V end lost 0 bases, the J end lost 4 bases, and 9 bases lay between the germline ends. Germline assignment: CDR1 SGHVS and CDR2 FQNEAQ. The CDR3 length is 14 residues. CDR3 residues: CASSLARFRETQYF. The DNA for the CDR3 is TGTGCCAGCAGCTTAGCGCGTTTTAGAGAGACCCAGTACTTC.

In DNA, the CDR3 is TGTGCGTGCAGTGCCGCGGGGCTGTCGGCCACAGACACGCAGTACTTC. This encodes CACSAAGLSATDTQYF. This chain connects TRBV6-1 to TRBJ2-3; TRBD2 is a possible D gene (6 bases). The J call may be in error: the DNA end matches TRBJ2-7 better. Germline V gene sequence: CDR1 MNHNS, CDR2 SASEGT. The CDR3 is 16 residues long.

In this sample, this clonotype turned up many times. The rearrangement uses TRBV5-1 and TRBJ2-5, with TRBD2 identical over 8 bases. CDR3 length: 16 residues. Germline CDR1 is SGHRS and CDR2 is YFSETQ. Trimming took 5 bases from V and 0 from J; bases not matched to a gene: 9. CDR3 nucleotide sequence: TGCGCCAGCAGACTCTTGTCTAGCGGGTACCAAGAGACCCAGTACTTC. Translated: CASRLLSSGYQETQYF.

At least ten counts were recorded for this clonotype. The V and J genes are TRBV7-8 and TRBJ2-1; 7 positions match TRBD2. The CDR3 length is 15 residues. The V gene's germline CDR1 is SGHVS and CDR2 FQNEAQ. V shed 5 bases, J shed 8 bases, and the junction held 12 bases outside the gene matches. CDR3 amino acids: CASSRTGGSWYEQFF. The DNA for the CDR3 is TGTGCCAGCAGCCGCACGGGCGGGAGTTGGTATGAGCAGTTCTTC.

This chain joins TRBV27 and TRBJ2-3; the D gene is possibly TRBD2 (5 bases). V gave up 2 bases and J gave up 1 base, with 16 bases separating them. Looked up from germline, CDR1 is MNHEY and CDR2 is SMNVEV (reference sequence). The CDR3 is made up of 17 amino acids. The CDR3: CASSLNLEGVCTDTQYF. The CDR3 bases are TGTGCCAGCAGTTTAAATCTAGAGGGTGTGTGCACAGATACGCAGTATTTT.

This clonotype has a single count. CDR3 amino acids: CASSQEEGASYEQYF. The CDR3 DNA sequence: TGTGCCAGCAGCCAAGAGGAGGGAGCGTCCTACGAGCAGTACTTC. V is TRBV6-1 and J is TRBJ2-7; perhaps TRBD2 as D (6 bases). The CDR3 runs to 15 residues. CDR1 MNHNS and CDR2 SASEGT come from the germline V gene. The V end was cut by 6 bases, the J end by 1 base, with 16 bases between.

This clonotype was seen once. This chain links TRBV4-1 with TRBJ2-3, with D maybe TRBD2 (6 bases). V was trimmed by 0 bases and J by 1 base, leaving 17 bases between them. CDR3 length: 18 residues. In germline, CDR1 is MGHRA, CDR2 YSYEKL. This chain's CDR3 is CASSQDVSRRGRTDTQYF. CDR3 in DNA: TGCGCCAGCAGCCAAGATGTATCTCGGCGGGGCCGCACAGATACGCAGTATTTT.

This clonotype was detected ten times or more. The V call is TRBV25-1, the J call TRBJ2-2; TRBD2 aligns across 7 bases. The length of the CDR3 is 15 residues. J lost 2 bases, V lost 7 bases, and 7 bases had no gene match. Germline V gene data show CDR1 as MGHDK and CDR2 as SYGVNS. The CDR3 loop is CASTNRDYNTGELFF. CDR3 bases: TGTGCCAGCACGAACCGGGACTACAACACCGGGGAGCTGTTTTTT.